This TCR beta chain was sequenced for a study of tumor-infiltrating lymphocytes in localized non-small cell lung cancer. The V gene's germline CDR1 is SGHTA and CDR2 FQGNSA. Trimming at V came to 4 bases and at J to 5 bases, leaving 15 bases not matched to a gene. This CDR3 contains 18 residues. TCRdb's table, derived via immunoSEQ multiplex PCR, lists solely in-frame clones and lacks some. The repertoire includes 6,500 to 8,000 clones, around 78% of them detected once, and 15% to 20% sits in the top ten. The specimen sequenced was uninvolved lung tissue not adjacent to the tumor. The chain links TRBV7-2 to TRBJ2-5, with 11 bases lining up with TRBD2. The clonotype originates from a human donor with non-small cell lung cancer. The CDR3 sequence: CASSYERTLAGGRETQYF. CDR3 DNA sequence: TGTGCCAGCAGCTACGAGAGAACCTTAGCGGGGGGGCGGGAGACCCAGTACTTC.